Below are 20 T cell receptor beta chains sequenced from a single sample in a study of regulatory T cells in long-lasting Graves disease. Described time point: persistent/refractory GD, antithyroid drugs over 5 years with positive TRAb. Generation of the TCR library employed RNA extracted from PBMCs. TCR beta libraries were built with iRepertoire HTBI primers and Arm-PCR of CDR3 regions. TCRdb reanalysed the multiplex PCR reads using MiXCR and keeps one entry per CDR3 protein. The sample carries some 470,000 distinct CDR3 sequences, about 22% recorded once. This specimen was peripheral blood mononuclear cells (PBMCs), taken when the disease was refractory, from a patient treated with antithyroid drugs. The receptor set was obtained from a female donor with Graves disease.

There are many counts of this clonotype. This chain connects TRBV11-2 to TRBJ2-7, with 10 nucleotides matching TRBD1. V dropped 5 bases and J dropped 1; count of bases not matched to a gene: 11. CDR3 size: 17 residues. Germline V gene sequence: CDR1 SGHAT, CDR2 FQNNGV. CDR3 sequence (DNA): TGTGCCAGCAGCACCGAGACAGGGGGCGAGAAGTCCTACGAGCAGTACTTC. This encodes CASSTETGGEKSYEQYF.

DNA for the CDR3: TGTGCCAGCTCACCACCGGCAGTTTTCCAAGAGACCCAGTACTTC. Translation gives CASSPPAVFQETQYF. The J gene is TRBJ2-5, the V gene TRBV18; no clear D. V was trimmed by 0 bases and J by 1 base, leaving 9 bases between them. The CDR3 contains 15 residues. Germline CDR1 is KGHSH and CDR2 is LQKENI.

This clonotype was recorded many times. V usage is TRBV7-9 and J usage is TRBJ2-7; D is possibly TRBD1 (7 bases). The V gene's germline CDR1 is SEHNR and CDR2 FQNEAQ (reference sequence). The CDR3 consists of 13 residues. The V and J ends lost 4 bases and 7 bases respectively, with 14 bases between them. This chain's CDR3 is CASSSGPGGEQYF. The DNA for the CDR3 is TGTGCCAGCAGCTCGGGACCAGGGGGGGAGCAGTACTTC.

This sequence joins TRBV7-2 and TRBJ2-2; 9 positions agree with TRBD2. There are 14 residues in the CDR3. The V segment lost 8 bases and the J segment 6 bases; nucleotides outside the gene matches: 7. Per the germline V gene, CDR1 is SGHTA and CDR2 is FQGNSA. The CDR3 protein is CASRGGAWSGELFF. In DNA, the CDR3 is TGTGCCAGCCGCGGGGGGGCCTGGTCCGGGGAGCTGTTTTTT.

At least ten counts were recorded for this clonotype. This rearrangement joins TRBV28 to TRBJ2-7; D unclear. With 1 base removed from V and 0 bases from J, the gap between germline ends came to 7 bases. This CDR3 comprises 14 residues. CDR1 is MDHEN, CDR2 SYDVKM, per germline. For the CDR3, the DNA is TGTGCCAGCAGTTTATCCCCGCTCTCCTACGAGCAGTACTTC. As protein: CASSLSPLSYEQYF.

V gene TRBV20-1 combines with J gene TRBJ2-1; TRBD1 matches at 8 bases. With V trimmed by 1 base and J by 4 bases, 3 bases remained unmatched. The germline CDR1 and CDR2 sequences are DFQATT and SNEGSKA (reference sequence). The CDR3 is made up of 14 amino acids. The CDR3 region has the DNA TGCAGTGCTAGAGGGGACAGGCTATACAATGAGCAGTTCTTC. This sequence encodes CSARGDRLYNEQFF.

In its sample, this clonotype was seen many times. A junction end diverges from the germline sequence, so it may reflect a read error. This chain connects TRBV19 to TRBJ1-4, with a possible D match to TRBD1 (6 bases). The CDR3 covers 15 residues. Germline V gene data show CDR1 as LNHDA and CDR2 as SQIVND (reference sequence). CDR3 amino acids: CASSPGGGTDEKLFF. The DNA for the CDR3 is TGTGCCAGTAGTCCCGGAGGGGGAACTGATGAAAAACTGTTTTTT. Looking up the rest from reference TRBV19 and TRBJ1-4 gives the full variable domain: DGGITQSPKYLFRKEGQNVTLSCEQNLNHDAMYWYRQDPGQGLRLIYYSQIVNDFQKGDIAEGYSVSREKKESFPLTVTSAQKNPTAFYLCASSPGGGTDEKLFFGSGTQLSVL.

This clonotype was observed many times. The chain combines TRBV11-2 with TRBJ2-7; 8 bases line up with TRBD1. V lost 8 bases and J lost 5; bases outside the gene matches: 11. The CDR3 has 14 residues. Germline V CDR1 and CDR2: SGHAT, FQNNGV. The CDR3 protein is CASGQGDRGNEQYF. The CDR3 nucleotides read TGTGCCAGCGGCCAGGGAGACAGGGGAAACGAGCAGTACTTC.

This chain connects TRBV6-1 to TRBJ1-1, with TRBD1 identical over 9 bases. Germline V gene sequence: CDR1 MNHNS, CDR2 SASEGT. This CDR3 region has 18 residues. V dropped 5 bases and J dropped 4; count of bases not matched to a gene: 17. DNA for the CDR3: TGTGCCAGCAGTCAAAAGAAACCGGGACAGGGTTTCGGCACTGAAGCTTTCTTT. Protein: CASSQKKPGQGFGTEAFF.

V usage is TRBV29-1 and J usage is TRBJ2-7; TRBD2 is a possible D gene (6 bases). Germline assignment: CDR1 SQVTM and CDR2 ANQGSEA. The CDR3 has 12 amino acids. Trimming took off 7 bases at V and 3 bases at J, with 13 bases between the two ends. The CDR3 is CSARDSFYEQYF. Written as DNA, the CDR3 is TGCAGCGCCCGGGACTCCTTCTACGAGCAGTACTTC.

This clonotype was picked up a small number of times. This chain joins TRBV29-1 and TRBJ1-1, with D maybe TRBD1 (6 bases). Germline lookup yields CDR1 SQVTM and CDR2 ANQGSEA. The CDR3 sequence is 14 residues long. Trimming left V 4 bases short and J 0 bases short, with 12 bases between. In DNA, the CDR3 is TGCAGCGTTGTCCTTACAGGGATGAACACTGAAGCTTTCTTT. Its translation is CSVVLTGMNTEAFF.

The V gene is TRBV6-5, the J gene TRBJ1-2, with unresolved D. Germline V gene lookup returns CDR1 MNHEY and CDR2 SVGAGI. Between the trimmed V and J ends, which lost 2 bases and 4 bases, there was a span of 17 bases. The CDR3 runs 16 residues. CDR3 loop: CASSYALAGEGYGYTF. DNA of the CDR3: TGTGCCAGCAGTTACGCCCTAGCTGGGGAAGGCTATGGCTACACCTTC.

In regard to this clonotype: A much larger clone differs from this one at a single base, so this may be a read error. This chain links TRBV6-9 with TRBJ2-5; 12 nucleotides align to TRBD2. This CDR3 is built from 17 residues. The V gene end was trimmed by 4 bases and the J gene end by 3 bases; junction bases not matched to a gene: 9. Looked up from germline, CDR1 is MNHGY and CDR2 is SVAAGI. CDR3 nucleotides: TGTGCCAGCAGTTCCGCATCTGGACTAGCGGGGAAAGAGACCCAGTACTTC. Protein: CASSSASGLAGKETQYF.

In this sample, this clonotype turned up a few times. The genes are TRBV13 and TRBJ1-1; D not resolved. The V end was cut by 2 bases, the J end by 8 bases, with 6 bases between. CDR1 PRHDT and CDR2 FYEKMQ come from the germline V gene (reference sequence). This CDR3 region has 11 residues. CDR3 amino acids: CASSLRREAFF. The CDR3 coding sequence is TGTGCCAGCAGCTTAAGGAGGGAAGCTTTCTTT.

This clonotype was found a few times. The V and J genes are TRBV28 and TRBJ2-7, with TRBD1 matching 7 bases. Germline CDR1 MDHEN, CDR2 SYDVKM. With 5 bases clipped from V and 2 bases from J, the junction kept 6 bases outside the gene matches. The CDR3 contains 14 residues. This CDR3 reads CASSEDRVPYEQYF. The DNA of the CDR3 is TGTGCCAGCAGTGAAGACAGGGTGCCCTACGAGCAGTACTTC.

This clonotype was seen many times. The J gene is TRBJ1-5, the V gene TRBV12-3 or TRBV12-4, with 11 bases aligning to TRBD1. This CDR3 has 15 amino acids. J was trimmed by 4 bases and V by 6 bases; bases with no gene match: 5. The CDR3 is CASRSGTGGNQPQHF. CDR3 sequence (DNA): TGTGCCAGCAGATCCGGGACAGGGGGAAATCAGCCCCAGCATTTT.

The gene calls are TRBV20-1 and TRBJ1-2; 10 positions agree with TRBD1. The V and J ends lost 3 bases and 8 bases, in that order; junction bases with no gene match: 21. The germline V gene encodes CDR1 DFQATT and CDR2 SNEGSKA (reference sequence). The CDR3 extends over 18 amino acids. CDR3 nucleotide sequence: TGCAGTGCTAGTGTAACCGGCGGGACAGGGGAATCGGGGAAAGGCTACACCTTC. This encodes CSASVTGGTGESGKGYTF.

This clonotype showed up many times. V and J are TRBV7-2 and TRBJ1-2; TRBD1 might be the D (6 bases). This CDR3 is built from 15 residues. V was cut by 3 bases and J by 2 bases, with 13 bases left in between. Germline values: CDR1 SGHTA, CDR2 FQGNSA. CDR3 sequence: CASSFHQGSNYGYTF. The CDR3, as DNA: TGTGCCAGCAGCTTTCATCAGGGGTCAAACTATGGCTACACCTTC.

In DNA, the CDR3 is TGCAGTGCTAGCGGGACTAGCGGGGGGGCTTGGGAGACCCAGTACTTC. Protein: CSASGTSGGAWETQYF. This sequence joins TRBV20-1 and TRBJ2-5; 16 bases agree with TRBD2. Trimming at V came to 3 bases and at J to 5 bases, leaving 6 bases not matched to a gene. The CDR3 extends over 16 amino acids. Germline values: CDR1 DFQATT, CDR2 SNEGSKA (reference sequence).

In its sample, this clonotype was seen a few times. The V call is TRBV29-1, the J call TRBJ2-7; 8 bases line up with TRBD2. This CDR3 is built from 14 residues. The J segment lost 6 bases and the V segment lost 1 base, leaving 8 bases of the junction unmatched. In germline, CDR1 is SQVTM, CDR2 ANQGSEA. Written as DNA, the CDR3 is TGCAGCGTTGAAGCCCCAGCGGGAGTGGGCGAGCAGTACTTC. Protein sequence: CSVEAPAGVGEQYF.